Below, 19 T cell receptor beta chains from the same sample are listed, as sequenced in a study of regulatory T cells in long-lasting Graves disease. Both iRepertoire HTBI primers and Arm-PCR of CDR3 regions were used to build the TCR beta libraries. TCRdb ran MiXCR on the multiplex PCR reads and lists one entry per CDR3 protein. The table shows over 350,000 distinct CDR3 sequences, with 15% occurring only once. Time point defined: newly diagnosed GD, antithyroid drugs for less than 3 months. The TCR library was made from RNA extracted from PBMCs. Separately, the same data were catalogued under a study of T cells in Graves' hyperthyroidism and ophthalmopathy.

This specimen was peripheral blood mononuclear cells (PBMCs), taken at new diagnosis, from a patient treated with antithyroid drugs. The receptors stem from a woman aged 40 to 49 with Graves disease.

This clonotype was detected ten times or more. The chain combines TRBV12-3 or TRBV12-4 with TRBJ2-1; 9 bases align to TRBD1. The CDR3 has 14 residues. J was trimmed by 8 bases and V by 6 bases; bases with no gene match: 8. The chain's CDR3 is CASSLQGAGDEQFF. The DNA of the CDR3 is TGTGCCAGCAGCCTACAGGGGGCCGGGGATGAGCAGTTCTTC.

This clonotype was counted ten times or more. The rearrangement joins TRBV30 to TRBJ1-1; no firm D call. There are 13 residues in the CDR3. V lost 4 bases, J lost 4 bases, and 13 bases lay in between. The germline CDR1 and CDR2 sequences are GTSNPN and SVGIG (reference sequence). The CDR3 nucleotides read TGTGCCTGGAACAACAAACAGAGCACTGAAGCTTTCTTT. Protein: CAWNNKQSTEAFF.

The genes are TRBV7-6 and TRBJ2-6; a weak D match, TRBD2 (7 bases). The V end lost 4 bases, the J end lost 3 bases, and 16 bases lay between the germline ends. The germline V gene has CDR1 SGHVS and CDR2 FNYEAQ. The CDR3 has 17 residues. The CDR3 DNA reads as TGTGCCAGCAGCTCCACGGGGGGCGCCAATGGGGCCAACGTCCTGACTTTC. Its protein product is CASSSTGGANGANVLTF.

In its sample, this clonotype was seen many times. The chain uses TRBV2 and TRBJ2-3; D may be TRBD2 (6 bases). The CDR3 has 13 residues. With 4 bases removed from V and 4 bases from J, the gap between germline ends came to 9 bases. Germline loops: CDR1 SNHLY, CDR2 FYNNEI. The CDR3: CASSAGVPDTQYF. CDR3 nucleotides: TGTGCCAGCAGTGCGGGAGTCCCAGATACGCAGTATTTT. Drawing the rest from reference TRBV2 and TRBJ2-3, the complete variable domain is EPEVTQTPSHQVTQMGQEVILRCVPISNHLYFYWYRQILGQKVEFLVSFYNNEISEKSEIFDDQFSVERPDGSNFTLKIRSTKLEDSAMYFCASSAGVPDTQYFGPGTRLTVL.

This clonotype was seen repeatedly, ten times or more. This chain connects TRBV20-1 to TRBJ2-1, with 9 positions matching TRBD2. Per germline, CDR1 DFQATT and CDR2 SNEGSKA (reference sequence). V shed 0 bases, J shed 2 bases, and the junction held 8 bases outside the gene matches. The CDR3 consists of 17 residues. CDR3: CSARDRGGRVPYNEQFF. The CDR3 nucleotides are TGCAGTGCTAGAGATCGGGGCGGGAGGGTCCCCTACAATGAGCAGTTCTTC.

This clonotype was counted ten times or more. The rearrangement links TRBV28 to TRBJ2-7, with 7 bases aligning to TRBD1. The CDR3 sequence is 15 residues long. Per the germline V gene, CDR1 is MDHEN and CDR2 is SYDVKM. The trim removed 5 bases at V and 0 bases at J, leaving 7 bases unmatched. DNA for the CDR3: TGTGCCAGCAGTCCCGAACAGGGGAGCTCCTACGAGCAGTACTTC. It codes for CASSPEQGSSYEQYF. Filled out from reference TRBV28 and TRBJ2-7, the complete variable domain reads DVKVTQSSRYLVKRTGEKVFLECVQDMDHENMFWYRQDPGLGLRLIYFSYDVKMKEKGDIPEGYSVSREKKERFSLILESASTNQTSMYLCASSPEQGSSYEQYFGPGTRLTVT.

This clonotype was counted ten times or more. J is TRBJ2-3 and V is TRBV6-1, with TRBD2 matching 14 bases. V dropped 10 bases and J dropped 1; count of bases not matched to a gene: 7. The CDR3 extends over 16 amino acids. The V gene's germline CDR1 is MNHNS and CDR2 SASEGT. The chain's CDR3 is CATRRGLAGGTDTQYF. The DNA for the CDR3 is TGTGCCACCCGGCGGGGACTAGCGGGGGGCACAGATACGCAGTATTTT.

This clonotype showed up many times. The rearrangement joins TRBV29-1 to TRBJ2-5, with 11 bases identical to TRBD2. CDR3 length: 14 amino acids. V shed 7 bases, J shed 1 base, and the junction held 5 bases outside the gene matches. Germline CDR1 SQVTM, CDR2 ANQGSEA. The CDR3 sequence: CSAGTSGAQETQYF. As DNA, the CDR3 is TGCAGCGCCGGGACTAGCGGAGCCCAAGAGACCCAGTACTTC.

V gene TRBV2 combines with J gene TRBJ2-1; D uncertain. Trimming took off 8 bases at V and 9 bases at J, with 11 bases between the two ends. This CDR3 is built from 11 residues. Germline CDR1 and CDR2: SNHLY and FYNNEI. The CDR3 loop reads CASLISSEQFF. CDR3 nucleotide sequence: TGTGCCAGCCTAATATCCAGTGAGCAGTTCTTC.

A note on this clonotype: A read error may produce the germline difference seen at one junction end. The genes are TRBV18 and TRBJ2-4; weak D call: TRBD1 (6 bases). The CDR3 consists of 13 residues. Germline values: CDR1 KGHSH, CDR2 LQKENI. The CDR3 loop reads CASSPTGKNMQYF. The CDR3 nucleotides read TGTGCCAGCTCACCTACAGGGAAAAACATGCAGTACTTC.

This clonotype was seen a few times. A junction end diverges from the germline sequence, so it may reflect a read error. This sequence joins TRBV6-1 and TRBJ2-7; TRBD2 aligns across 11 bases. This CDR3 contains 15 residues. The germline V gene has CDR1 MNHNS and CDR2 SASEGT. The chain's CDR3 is CALTALAGASDEQYF. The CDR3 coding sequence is TGTGCCTTAACCGCACTAGCGGGAGCCTCCGACGAGCAGTACTTC.

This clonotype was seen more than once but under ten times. The CDR3 reads CASSRQSNEQFF. CDR3 in DNA: TGTGCCAGTAGTAGACAGTCCAATGAGCAGTTCTTC. V usage is TRBV19 and J usage is TRBJ2-1, with D possibly being TRBD1 (5 bases). V gave up 4 bases and J gave up 6 bases, with 7 bases separating them. Germline V gene sequence: CDR1 LNHDA, CDR2 SQIVND (reference sequence). This CDR3 has 12 residues.

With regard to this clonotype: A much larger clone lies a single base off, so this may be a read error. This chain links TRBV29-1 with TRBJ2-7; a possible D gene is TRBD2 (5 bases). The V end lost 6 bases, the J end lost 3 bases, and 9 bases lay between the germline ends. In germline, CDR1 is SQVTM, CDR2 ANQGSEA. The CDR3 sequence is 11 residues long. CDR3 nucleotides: TGCAGCGTCGGACGGGACTACGAGCAGTACTTC. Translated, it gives CSVGRDYEQYF.

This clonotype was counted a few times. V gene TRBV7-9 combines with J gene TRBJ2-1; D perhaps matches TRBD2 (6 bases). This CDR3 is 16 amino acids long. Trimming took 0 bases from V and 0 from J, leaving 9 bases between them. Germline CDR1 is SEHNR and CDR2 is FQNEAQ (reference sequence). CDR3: CASSLAAGFSYNEQFF. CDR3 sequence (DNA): TGTGCCAGCAGCTTAGCGGCGGGGTTCTCCTACAATGAGCAGTTCTTC. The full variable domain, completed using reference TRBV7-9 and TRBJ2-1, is DTGVSQNPRHKITKRGQNVTFRCDPISEHNRLYWYRQTLGQGPEFLTYFQNEAQLEKSRLLSDRFSAERPKGSFSTLEIQRTEQGDSAMYLCASSLAAGFSYNEQFFGPGTRLTVL.

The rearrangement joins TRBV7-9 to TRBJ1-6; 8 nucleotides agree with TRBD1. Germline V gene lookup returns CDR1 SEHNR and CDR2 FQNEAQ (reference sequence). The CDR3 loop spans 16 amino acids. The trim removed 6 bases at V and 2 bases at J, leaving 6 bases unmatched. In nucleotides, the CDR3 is TGTGCCAGCAGGGAAGGACAGGGACCCTATAATTCACCCCTCCACTTT. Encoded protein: CASREGQGPYNSPLHF.

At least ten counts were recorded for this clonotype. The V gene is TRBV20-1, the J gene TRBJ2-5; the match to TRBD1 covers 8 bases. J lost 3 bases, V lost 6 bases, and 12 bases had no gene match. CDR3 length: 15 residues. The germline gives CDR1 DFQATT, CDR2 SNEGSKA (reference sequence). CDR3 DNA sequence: TGCAGTGCCATACAGGGGGGTTTTTTGGAAGAGACCCAGTACTTC. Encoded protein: CSAIQGGFLEETQYF.

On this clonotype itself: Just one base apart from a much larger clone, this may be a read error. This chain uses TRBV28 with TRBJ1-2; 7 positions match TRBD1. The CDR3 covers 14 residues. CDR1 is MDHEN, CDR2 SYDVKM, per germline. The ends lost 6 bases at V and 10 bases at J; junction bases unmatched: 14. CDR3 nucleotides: TGTGCCAGCAGAACCGGGACAGCCTATAATGACTACACCTTC. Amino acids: CASRTGTAYNDYTF.

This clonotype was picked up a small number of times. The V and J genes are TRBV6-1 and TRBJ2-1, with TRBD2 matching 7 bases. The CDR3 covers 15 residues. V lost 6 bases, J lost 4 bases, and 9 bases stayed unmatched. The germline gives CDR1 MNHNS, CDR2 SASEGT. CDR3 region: CASSPGGGLYNEQFF. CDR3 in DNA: TGTGCCAGCAGCCCTGGGGGAGGGTTATACAATGAGCAGTTCTTC.

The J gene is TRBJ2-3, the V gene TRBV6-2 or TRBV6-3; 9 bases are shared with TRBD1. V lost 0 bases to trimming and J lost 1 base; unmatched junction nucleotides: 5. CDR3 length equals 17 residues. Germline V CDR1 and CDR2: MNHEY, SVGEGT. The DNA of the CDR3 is TGTGCCAGCAGTTACTCGATGAGGACAGGGGGCACAGATACGCAGTATTTT. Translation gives CASSYSMRTGGTDTQYF.